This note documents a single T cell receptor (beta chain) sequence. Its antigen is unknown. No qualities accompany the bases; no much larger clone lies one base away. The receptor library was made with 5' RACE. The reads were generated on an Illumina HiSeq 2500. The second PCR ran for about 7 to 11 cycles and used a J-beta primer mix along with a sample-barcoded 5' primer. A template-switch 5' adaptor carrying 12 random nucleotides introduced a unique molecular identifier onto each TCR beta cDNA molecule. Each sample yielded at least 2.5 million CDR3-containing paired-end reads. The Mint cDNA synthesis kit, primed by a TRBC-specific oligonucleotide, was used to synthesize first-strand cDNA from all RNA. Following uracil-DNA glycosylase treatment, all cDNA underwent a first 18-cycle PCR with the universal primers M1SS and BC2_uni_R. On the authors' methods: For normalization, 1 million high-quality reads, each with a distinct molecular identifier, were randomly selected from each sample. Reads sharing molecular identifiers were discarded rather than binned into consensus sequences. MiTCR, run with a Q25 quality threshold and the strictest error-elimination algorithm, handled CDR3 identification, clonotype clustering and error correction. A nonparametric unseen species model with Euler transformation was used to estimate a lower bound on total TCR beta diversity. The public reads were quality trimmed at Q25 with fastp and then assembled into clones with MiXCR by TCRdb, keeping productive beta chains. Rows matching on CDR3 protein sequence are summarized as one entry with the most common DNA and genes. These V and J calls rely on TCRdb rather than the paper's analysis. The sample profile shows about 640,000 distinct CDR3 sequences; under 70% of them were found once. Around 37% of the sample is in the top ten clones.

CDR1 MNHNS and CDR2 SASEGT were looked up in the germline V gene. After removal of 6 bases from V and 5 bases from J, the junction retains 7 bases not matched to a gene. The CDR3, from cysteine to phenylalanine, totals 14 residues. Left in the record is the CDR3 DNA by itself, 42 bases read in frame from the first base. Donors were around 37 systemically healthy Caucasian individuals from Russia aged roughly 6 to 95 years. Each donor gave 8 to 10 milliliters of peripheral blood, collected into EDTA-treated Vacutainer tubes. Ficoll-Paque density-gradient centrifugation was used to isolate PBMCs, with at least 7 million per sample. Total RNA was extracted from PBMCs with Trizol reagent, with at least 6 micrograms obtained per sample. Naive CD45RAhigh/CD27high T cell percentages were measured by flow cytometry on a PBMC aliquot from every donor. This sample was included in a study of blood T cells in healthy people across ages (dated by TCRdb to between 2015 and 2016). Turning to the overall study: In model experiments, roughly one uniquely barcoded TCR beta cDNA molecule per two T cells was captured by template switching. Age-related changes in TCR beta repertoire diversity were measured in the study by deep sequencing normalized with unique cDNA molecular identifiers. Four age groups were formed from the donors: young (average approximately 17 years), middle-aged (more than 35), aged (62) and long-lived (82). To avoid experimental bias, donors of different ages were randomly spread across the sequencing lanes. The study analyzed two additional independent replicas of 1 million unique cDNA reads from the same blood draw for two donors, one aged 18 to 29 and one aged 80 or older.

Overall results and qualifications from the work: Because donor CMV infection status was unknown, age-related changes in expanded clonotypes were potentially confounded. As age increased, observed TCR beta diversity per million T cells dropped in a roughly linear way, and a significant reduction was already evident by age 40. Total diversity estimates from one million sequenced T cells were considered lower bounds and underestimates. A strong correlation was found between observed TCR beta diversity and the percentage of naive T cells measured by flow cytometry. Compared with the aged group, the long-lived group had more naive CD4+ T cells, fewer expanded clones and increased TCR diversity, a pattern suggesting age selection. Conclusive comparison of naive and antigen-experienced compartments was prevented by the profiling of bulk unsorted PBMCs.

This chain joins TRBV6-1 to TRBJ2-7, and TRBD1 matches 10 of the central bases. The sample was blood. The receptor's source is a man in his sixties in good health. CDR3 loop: CASSLHGQGDEQYF. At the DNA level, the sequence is TGTGCCAGCAGCCTCCACGGACAGGGGGACGAGCAGTACTTC.